This TCR beta chain was profiled in a study of blood T cell repertoires in COVID-19. Overall study context: PBMCs, B-cell-depleted T cells, or T cells provided the cDNA or gDNA that made up the material.

Deletions cut 1 base from V and 7 bases from J, with 14 bases between. The CDR3 has 15 residues. Per germline, CDR1 MGHRA and CDR2 YSYEKL. As processed by the authors: Amplified reference gene primers provided the basis for estimating nucleated cell counts. Generated by immunoSEQ multiplex PCR, the TCRdb table keeps only in-frame clones and is missing some. V, J and clone size are those of that table, while D and trimming were read from the DNA. The sample lists 55,000 or so clones; 88% were seen once. V is TRBV4-1 and J is TRBJ2-4, with D perhaps TRBD1 (6 bases). The sample taken for sequencing was peripheral blood. The TCR originated in a man aged 55 to 70 with active COVID-19. The chain's CDR3 is CASSQVQTGLNIQYF. Written as DNA, the CDR3 is TGCGCCAGCAGCCAAGTTCAGACAGGTTTGAACATTCAGTACTTC.